The sequence of this TCR beta chain was determined in a study of cytomegalovirus exposure and HLA in healthy donors. The overall study: Samples from HLA-typed donors yielded about 85 million unique TCRs in an early data release. Broader study findings: It was reported that the classifier diagnosed cytomegalovirus status with high specificity and sensitivity in both the original and validation cohorts. According to an earlier analysis, most TCR beta V segments yielded productive rearrangements about 87% or about 30% of the time.

The CDR3 covers 16 residues. Germline values: CDR1 SQVTM, CDR2 ANQGSEA. The germline V and J ends were trimmed by 0 bases and 6 bases, with 18 bases remaining between them. With 60 Vbeta and 13 Jbeta primers, the PCR was carried out. TCRdb's table, derived via immunoSEQ multiplex PCR, lists solely in-frame clones and lacks some. The table lists 280,000 or so clones, around 90% of them singletons. As to this clone: The antigen is undetermined.

This chain connects TRBV29-1 to TRBJ2-1; D might be TRBD1 (6 bases). The sequenced sample was PBMCs. This sequence originates from a woman under 30 in good health and CMV-seronegative. CDR3 sequence: CSVEDLPHRDRNEQFF. The CDR3 coding sequence is TGCAGCGTTGAAGACCTGCCCCACAGGGACCGCAATGAGCAGTTCTTC.